The clone carrying this T cell receptor (beta chain) was picked up many times. The data were obtained in a study of T cell repertoires in cytomegalovirus infection. MiXCR, applied by TCRdb to the reads, yields one record per CDR3 protein. The repertoire has around 170,000 distinct CDR3 sequences, 17% of them found once; the top ten carry approximately 19%. The length of the CDR3 is 16 residues. Germline assignment: CDR1 MRHNA and CDR2 SNTAGT. Losses at the gene ends were 2 bases for V and 3 bases for J; bases not matched to a gene: 3. The sequencing input was CD8+ T cells from PBMCs. The TCR originated in a human donor in good health (CMV status not recorded). Some clones in this sample may be carry-over from other donors' samples. This chain uses TRBV6-4 with TRBJ2-1; 11 nucleotides match TRBD2. CDR3 loop: CASSDEGTSGYNEQFF. The CDR3, as DNA: TGTGCCAGCAGTGACGAGGGGACTAGCGGCTACAATGAGCAGTTCTTC.